This TCR beta chain was recovered during a study of low-dose radiotherapy and immunotherapy resistance in tumors (dated by TCRdb to between 2020 and 2023). At the level of the whole study: Cohort 1 received 0.5 Gy per fraction every 2 weeks, with a prescribed total PTV dose of 6.5 Gy. Eight patients were included in the translational analysis: three from the first dose cohort and the first five from the second dose cohort. Cohort 2 received 1 Gy per fraction every two weeks, with a total of 13 Gy over 26 weeks. Every two weeks, patients got intravenous cyclophosphamide at 200 mg/m2, given one day ahead of each radiation and immunotherapy administration. Nivolumab and ipilimumab were both given intravenously, with nivolumab at a 240 mg flat dose every two weeks and ipilimumab at 1 mg/kg every six weeks. Randomization of trial participants into treatment groups was not performed. Patients took aspirin 300 mg orally once daily for four cycles, starting on cycle 1 day 1.

CDR3 length: 14 amino acids, cysteine to phenylalanine. The read is trimmed to its CDR3 DNA, 42 bases read in frame from base 1. Looking up the germline V gene yields CDR1 MDHEN and CDR2 SYDVKM. Unmatched junction bases come to 4, with V trimmed by 7 bases and J by 1 base. Note on this clonotype: What antigen it recognizes has not been identified. Nothing much larger sits one base from this clone, and base qualities are not available.

Superscript III and a set of TRAV- and TRBV-specific primers were used to synthesize first-strand cDNA, so that both TCRalpha and TCRbeta chains were covered. TCRs were amplified for approximately 20 PCR cycles with Phusion, using a constant-region primer paired with the adapter attached to the V primers. Isolated mRNA was amplified with the MessageAmp II aRNA Amplification Kit, using a roughly 15-hour in vitro transcription at 37°C. The Dynabeads mRNA DIRECT Purification Kit was used to isolate mRNA for TCR sequencing. A second roughly 24-cycle Phusion PCR added indexed Illumina adapters, and products were purified with AMPure XP beads. The published analysis was carried out like this. Custom Perl scripts pooled TCR sequences encoding the same protein, removed out-of-frame sequences and computed each clonotype's abundance. Any TCR sequence supported by only a single read was excluded from analysis. Repertoire metrics included Shannon entropy, Gini index, clonality, richness, and frequency of TCRs shared between repertoires. TCRdb ran its own pipeline on the public reads, namely fastp trimming at Q25 and MiXCR clone calling, and kept in-frame beta chains. Entries are consolidated by CDR3 protein sequence, retaining the most common genes and DNA. The V and J calls come from TCRdb's annotation, not from the publication. The sample profile shows 9,500 to 15,000 distinct CDR3 sequences; roughly 71% of them were found once. The ten largest clones take up roughly 3.1% of the sample.

Donors were enrolled in RACIN, a single-arm phase I dose-escalation trial combining nivolumab, ipilimumab, aspirin, low-dose cyclophosphamide and low-dose radiotherapy. To be eligible, a patient needed to have an advanced solid tumor that was TIL-negative. The chain is encoded by TRBV28 joined to TRBJ2-4, with 7 bases in between that match TRBD2. This TCR derives from a human donor with advanced metastatic prostate, ovarian, gallbladder or colorectal cancer (not recorded which). This table probably holds off-target reads from a library built for another chain. The CDR3 corresponds to CASIGGVAKNIQYF. In nucleotide form, the sequence is TGTGCCAGCATTGGGGGGGTCGCCAAAAACATTCAGTACTTC.